Sequencing of this T cell receptor (beta chain) was carried out in a study of control samples from healthy donors and cancer patients. Sequencing used immunoSEQ multiplex PCR; TCRdb keeps in-frame clones, though not all of them. In the table there are about 160,000 clones, roughly 94% of which are singletons. Germline CDR1 and CDR2: SNHLY and FYNNEI. V lost 2 bases and J lost 8; bases outside the gene matches: 11. The CDR3 runs to 15 residues. This clonotype was sampled from a woman aged 40 to 50 in good health. The V and J genes are TRBV2 and TRBJ1-2; the match to TRBD1 covers 7 bases. The sequencing sample was made of blood. CDR3 DNA: TGTGCCAGCAGTGAAAACAGGGGCTCGCCCTTGGGCTACACCTTC. It codes for CASSENRGSPLGYTF. Supplemented by reference TRBV2 and TRBJ1-2, the full variable domain reads EPEVTQTPSHQVTQMGQEVILRCVPISNHLYFYWYRQILGQKVEFLVSFYNNEISEKSEIFDDQFSVERPDGSNFTLKIRSTKLEDSAMYFCASSENRGSPLGYTFGSGTRLTVV.